The next 5 T cell receptor beta chains were all read from a single sample in a study of patients and donors after allogeneic stem cell transplantation. TCRdb re-called the RT-PCR reads with MiXCR, one entry per CDR3 protein. Here the sample spans 20,000 to 30,000 distinct CDR3 sequences, 40% to 45% being singletons. Source material: blood, either unsorted or a sorted T cell fraction (not recorded which). The receptors were gathered from a human donor who was either an allogeneic HSCT recipient or a stem cell or donor lymphocyte infusion donor (not recorded which). It is not recorded whose cells these are; they may come from a transplant donor.

The rearrangement links TRBV5-1 to TRBJ2-3; D gene ambiguous. Trimming shortened V by 0 bases and J by 1 base, and 6 bases separated the two germline ends. The CDR3 contains 14 residues. Per germline, CDR1 SGHRS and CDR2 YFSETQ. Written as DNA, the CDR3 is TGCGCCAGCAGCTTGGACGGACGCACAGATACGCAGTATTTT. Translation: CASSLDGRTDTQYF.

The chain has TRBV6-1 and TRBJ1-4; D is perhaps TRBD1 (6 bases). The CDR3 is 13 amino acids. Germline assignment: CDR1 MNHNS and CDR2 SASEGT. V shed 6 bases and J shed 12 bases, with 17 bases lying between them. The CDR3, as DNA: TGTGCCAGCAGACAACAGGGTCTGGGGCAACTGTTTTTT. Residues: CASRQQGLGQLFF.

V usage is TRBV28 and J usage is TRBJ2-2; 8 nucleotides line up with TRBD1. After removal of 3 bases from V and 3 bases from J, the junction contained 6 bases not matched to a gene. Germline V CDR1 and CDR2: MDHEN, SYDVKM. The CDR3 runs to 16 residues. Written as DNA, the CDR3 is TGTGCCAGCAGTTTGGACGGACAGGGACACACCGGGGAGCTGTTTTTT. Translation gives CASSLDGQGHTGELFF.

This chain joins TRBV12-3 or TRBV12-4 and TRBJ2-5; 7 nucleotides align to TRBD1. The CDR3 is 14 amino acids. Trimming cost V 6 bases and J 5 bases; bases outside gene matches: 9. The DNA for the CDR3 is TGTGCCAGCAGACGGGACAGAGGGAAGGAGACCCAGTACTTC. Protein: CASRRDRGKETQYF.

The chain employs TRBV12-3 or TRBV12-4 and TRBJ1-2, with TRBD1 matching 10 bases. Trimming cost V 1 base and J 3 bases; bases outside gene matches: 2. The CDR3 is 15 residues long. CDR3 DNA sequence: TGTGCCAGCAGTTTAGGACAGGGGGCGTACTATGGCTACACCTTC. This sequence encodes CASSLGQGAYYGYTF.